The 5 T cell receptor beta chains reported below all come from one sample, sequenced in a study of T cell changes during pregnancy in multiple sclerosis. Libraries were prepared by immunoSEQ multiplex PCR; TCRdb keeps only in-frame clonotypes and omits some of them. The profile shows 85,000 to 130,000 clones, less than 95% of them singletons. The sample here was peripheral blood, taken before pregnancy. These TCRs come from a female donor with multiple sclerosis, enrolled in a pregnancy study.

The rearrangement uses TRBV9 and TRBJ2-2; 12 bases are a match to TRBD2. Germline assignment: CDR1 SGDLS and CDR2 YYNGEE. The CDR3 contains 17 residues. The trim removed 5 bases at V and 4 bases at J, leaving 9 bases unmatched. In DNA, the CDR3 is TGTGCCAGCAGTCCAGCTAGCGGGGGGGCCAGCACCGGGGAGCTGTTTTTT. Its translation: CASSPASGGASTGELFF.

This chain connects TRBV5-8 to TRBJ2-3, with D possibly being TRBD2 (5 bases). Trimming stripped 4 bases from V and 1 base from J, with 19 bases between. The CDR3 length is 17 residues. Germline CDR1 and CDR2: SGHTS and YDEGEE. The CDR3 coding sequence is TGTGCCAGCAGCCCCCCGCGCGGGCTAATAGGCACAGATACGCAGTATTTT. Residues: CASSPPRGLIGTDTQYF. Supplemented by reference TRBV5-8 and TRBJ2-3, the full variable domain reads EAGVTQSPTHLIKTRGQQATLRCSPISGHTSVYWYQQALGLGLQFLLWYDEGEERNRGNFPPRFSGRQFPNYSSELNVNALELEDSALYLCASSPPRGLIGTDTQYFGPGTRLTVL.

The gene calls are TRBV5-4 and TRBJ2-2, with D perhaps TRBD2 (5 bases). This CDR3 is built from 15 residues. V dropped 4 bases and J dropped 4 bases, with 14 bases sitting between them. Germline CDR1 SGHNT, CDR2 YYREEE (reference sequence). CDR3 sequence (DNA): TGTGCCAGCAGCCCCGGACTCCCTCCCACCGGGGAGCTGTTTTTT. This codes for CASSPGLPPTGELFF.

The rearrangement links TRBV7-2 to TRBJ2-7; 7 positions match TRBD1. Trimming removed 5 bases from V and 5 bases from J; junction bases left unmatched: 9. The length of the CDR3 is 14 residues. The V gene's germline CDR1 is SGHTA and CDR2 FQGNSA. The CDR3 here is CASSPEDRNDEQYF. The CDR3 coding sequence is TGTGCCAGCAGCCCTGAGGACAGGAATGACGAGCAGTACTTC.

The chain carries TRBV7-9 and TRBJ2-1; D perhaps matches TRBD2 (6 bases). Looked up from germline, CDR1 is SEHNR and CDR2 is FQNEAQ (reference sequence). This CDR3 contains 15 residues. V shed 2 bases and J shed 7 bases, with 15 bases lying between them. In DNA, the CDR3 is TGTGCCAGCAGCTTATTAACGGGAGACCTGAATGAGCAGTTCTTC. Protein product: CASSLLTGDLNEQFF.